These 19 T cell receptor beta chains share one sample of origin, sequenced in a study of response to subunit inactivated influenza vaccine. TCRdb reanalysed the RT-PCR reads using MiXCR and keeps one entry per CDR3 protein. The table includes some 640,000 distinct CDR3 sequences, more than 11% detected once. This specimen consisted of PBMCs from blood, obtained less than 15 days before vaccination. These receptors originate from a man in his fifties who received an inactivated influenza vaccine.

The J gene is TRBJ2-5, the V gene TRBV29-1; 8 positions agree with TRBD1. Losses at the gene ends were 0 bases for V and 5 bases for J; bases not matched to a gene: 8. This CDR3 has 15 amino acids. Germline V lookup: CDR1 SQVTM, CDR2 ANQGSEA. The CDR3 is CSVEDLAGGGETQYF. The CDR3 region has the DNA TGCAGCGTTGAAGATCTGGCAGGGGGCGGTGAGACCCAGTACTTC.

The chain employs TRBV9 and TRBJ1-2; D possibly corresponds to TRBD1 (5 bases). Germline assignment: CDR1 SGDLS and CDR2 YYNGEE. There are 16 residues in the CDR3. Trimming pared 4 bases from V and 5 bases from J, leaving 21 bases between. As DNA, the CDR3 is TGTGCCAGCAGCCCCCTGGGAGGGCCCGGGGGATATGGCTACACCTTC. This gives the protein CASSPLGGPGGYGYTF. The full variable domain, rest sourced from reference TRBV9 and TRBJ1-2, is DSGVTQTPKHLITATGQRVTLRCSPRSGDLSVYWYQQSLDQGLQFLIQYYNGEERAKGNILERFSAQQFPDLHSELNLSSLELGDSALYFCASSPLGGPGGYGYTFGSGTRLTVV.

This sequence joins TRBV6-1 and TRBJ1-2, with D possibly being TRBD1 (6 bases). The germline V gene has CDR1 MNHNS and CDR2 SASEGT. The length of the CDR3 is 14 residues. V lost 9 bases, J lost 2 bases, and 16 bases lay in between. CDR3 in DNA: TGTGCCAGTTTAGAAACAGGGACCAACTATGGCTACACCTTC. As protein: CASLETGTNYGYTF.

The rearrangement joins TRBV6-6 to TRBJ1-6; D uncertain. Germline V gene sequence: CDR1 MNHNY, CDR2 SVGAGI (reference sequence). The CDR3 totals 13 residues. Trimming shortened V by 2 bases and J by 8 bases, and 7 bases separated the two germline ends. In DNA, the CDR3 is TGTGCCAGCAGTTACGTGGGTGATTCACCCCTCCACTTT. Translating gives CASSYVGDSPLHF.

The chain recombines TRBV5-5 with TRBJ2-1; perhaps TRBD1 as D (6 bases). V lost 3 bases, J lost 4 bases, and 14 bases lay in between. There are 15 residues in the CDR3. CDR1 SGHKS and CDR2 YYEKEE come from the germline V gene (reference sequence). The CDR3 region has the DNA TGTGCCAGCAGCTCAACCGGGACAAAATACAATGAGCAGTTCTTC. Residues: CASSSTGTKYNEQFF.

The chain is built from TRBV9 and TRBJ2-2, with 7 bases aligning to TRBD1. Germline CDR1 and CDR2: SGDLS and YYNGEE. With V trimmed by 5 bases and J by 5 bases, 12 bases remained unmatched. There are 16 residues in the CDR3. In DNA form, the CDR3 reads TGTGCCAGCAGGGAAGGGCCGACAGGGTCTACCGGGGAGCTGTTTTTT. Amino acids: CASREGPTGSTGELFF.

The CDR3 coding sequence is TGTGCCAGCAGTCCCGGACAGGGGGTCCAGCCCCAGCATTTT. Protein product: CASSPGQGVQPQHF. The chain carries TRBV28 and TRBJ1-5; 10 bases fit TRBD1. Losses at the gene ends were 5 bases for V and 7 bases for J; bases not matched to a gene: 5. CDR3 length: 14 amino acids. Germline V gene data show CDR1 as MDHEN and CDR2 as SYDVKM. The full variable domain, with the rest looked up from reference TRBV28 and TRBJ1-5, is DVKVTQSSRYLVKRTGEKVFLECVQDMDHENMFWYRQDPGLGLRLIYFSYDVKMKEKGDIPEGYSVSREKKERFSLILESASTNQTSMYLCASSPGQGVQPQHFGDGTRLSIL.

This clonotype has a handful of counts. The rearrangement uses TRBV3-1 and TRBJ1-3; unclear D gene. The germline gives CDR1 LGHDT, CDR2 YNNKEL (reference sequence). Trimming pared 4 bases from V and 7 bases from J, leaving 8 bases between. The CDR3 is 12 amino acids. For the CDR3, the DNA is TGTGCCAGCAGCCCCCAATCGAACACCATATATTTT. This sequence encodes CASSPQSNTIYF.

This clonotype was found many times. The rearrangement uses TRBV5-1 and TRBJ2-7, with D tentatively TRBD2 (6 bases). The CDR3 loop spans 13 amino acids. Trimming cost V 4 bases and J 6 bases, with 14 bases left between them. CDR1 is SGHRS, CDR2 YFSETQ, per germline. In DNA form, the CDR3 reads TGCGCCAGCAGCCCCGGCACTAGCACCGAGCAGTACTTC. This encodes CASSPGTSTEQYF.

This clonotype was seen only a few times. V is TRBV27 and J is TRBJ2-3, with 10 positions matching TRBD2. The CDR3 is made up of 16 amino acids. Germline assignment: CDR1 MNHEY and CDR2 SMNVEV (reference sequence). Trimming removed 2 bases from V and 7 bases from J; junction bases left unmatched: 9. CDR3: CASSLAASGSTYTQYF. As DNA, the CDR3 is TGTGCCAGCAGTTTAGCCGCTAGCGGGAGTACGTATACGCAGTATTTT.

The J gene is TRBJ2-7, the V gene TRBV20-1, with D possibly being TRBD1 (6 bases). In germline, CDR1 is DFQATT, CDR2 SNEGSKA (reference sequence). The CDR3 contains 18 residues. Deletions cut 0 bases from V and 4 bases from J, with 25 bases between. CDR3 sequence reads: CSARETTSGTRLGYEQYF. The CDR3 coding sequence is TGCAGTGCTAGAGAAACTACCTCCGGGACAAGGTTAGGGTACGAGCAGTACTTC.

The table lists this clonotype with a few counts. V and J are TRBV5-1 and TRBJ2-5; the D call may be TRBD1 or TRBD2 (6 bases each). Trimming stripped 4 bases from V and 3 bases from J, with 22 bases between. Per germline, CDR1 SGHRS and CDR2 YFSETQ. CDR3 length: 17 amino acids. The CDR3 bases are TGCGCCAGCAGCAAAGGAGGGGCAGGGGCGAGGGAAGAGACCCAGTACTTC. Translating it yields CASSKGGAGAREETQYF.

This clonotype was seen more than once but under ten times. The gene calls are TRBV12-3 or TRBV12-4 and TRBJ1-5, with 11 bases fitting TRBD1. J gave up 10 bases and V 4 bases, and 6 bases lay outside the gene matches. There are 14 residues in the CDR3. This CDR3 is CASSSGQGVNPQHF. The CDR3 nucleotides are TGTGCCAGCAGTTCGGGACAGGGGGTAAATCCCCAGCATTTT.

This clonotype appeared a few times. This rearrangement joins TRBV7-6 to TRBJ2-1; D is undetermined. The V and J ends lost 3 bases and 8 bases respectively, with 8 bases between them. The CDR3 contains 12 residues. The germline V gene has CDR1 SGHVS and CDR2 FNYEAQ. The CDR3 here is CASSFIWHEQFF. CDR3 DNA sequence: TGTGCCAGCAGCTTTATATGGCATGAGCAGTTCTTC. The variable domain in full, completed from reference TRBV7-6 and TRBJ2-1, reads GAGVSQSPRYKVTKRGQDVALRCDPISGHVSLYWYRQALGQGPEFLTYFNYEAQQDKSGLPNDRFSAERPEGSISTLTIQRTEQRDSAMYRCASSFIWHEQFFGPGTRLTVL.

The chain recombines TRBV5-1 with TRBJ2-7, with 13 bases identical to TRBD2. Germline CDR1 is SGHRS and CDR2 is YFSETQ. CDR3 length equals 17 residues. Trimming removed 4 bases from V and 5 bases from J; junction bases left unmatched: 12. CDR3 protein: CASSGGLAGWLIHEQYF. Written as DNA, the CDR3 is TGCGCCAGCAGCGGGGGACTAGCGGGATGGTTAATCCACGAGCAGTACTTC.

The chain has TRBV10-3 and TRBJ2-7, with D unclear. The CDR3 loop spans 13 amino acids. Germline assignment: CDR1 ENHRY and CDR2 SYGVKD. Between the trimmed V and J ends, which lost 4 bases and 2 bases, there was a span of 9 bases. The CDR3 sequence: CAISVKRTYEQYF. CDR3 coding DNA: TGTGCCATCAGTGTCAAGCGTACCTACGAGCAGTACTTC.

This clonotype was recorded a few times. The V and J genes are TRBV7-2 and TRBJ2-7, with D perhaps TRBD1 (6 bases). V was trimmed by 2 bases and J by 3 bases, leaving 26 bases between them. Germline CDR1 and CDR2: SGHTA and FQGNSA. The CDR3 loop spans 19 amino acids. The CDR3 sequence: CASSLSSFGSGTRGYEQYF. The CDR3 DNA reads TGTGCCAGCAGCTTATCGTCCTTCGGGTCCGGGACAAGGGGCTACGAGCAGTACTTC. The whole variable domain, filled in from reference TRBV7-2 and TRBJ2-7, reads GAGVSQSPSNKVTEKGKDVELRCDPISGHTALYWYRQSLGQGLEFLIYFQGNSAPDKSGLPSDRFSAERTGGSVSTLTIQRTQQEDSAVYLCASSLSSFGSGTRGYEQYFGPGTRLTVT.

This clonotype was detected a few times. The CDR3 sequence: CASSEGPGQSYGYTF. DNA of the CDR3: TGTGCCAGCAGTGAGGGTCCGGGACAGTCTTATGGCTACACCTTC. V and J are TRBV6-4 and TRBJ1-2, with 7 bases identical to TRBD1. The germline gives CDR1 MRHNA, CDR2 SNTAGT. The V gene end was trimmed by 3 bases and the J gene end by 5 bases; junction bases not matched to a gene: 9. The CDR3 is made up of 15 amino acids.

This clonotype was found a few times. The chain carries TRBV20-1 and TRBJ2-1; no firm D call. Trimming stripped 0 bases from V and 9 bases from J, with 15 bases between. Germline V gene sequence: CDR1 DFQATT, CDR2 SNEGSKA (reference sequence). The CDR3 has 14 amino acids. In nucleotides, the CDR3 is TGCAGTGCTAGAGATAAAGGGCTGATCCGTGAGCAGTTCTTC. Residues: CSARDKGLIREQFF.